What follows are 23 T cell receptor beta chains derived from one specimen sequenced in a study of neurological immune-mediated disorders. TCRdb passed the 5' RACE reads through MiXCR, listing each CDR3 protein once. Here the sample spans around 15,000 distinct CDR3 sequences, around 3.4% being singletons. The sequenced material came from CD8+ T cells from blood. These receptors were taken from a woman aged 35 to 49 in good health.

This clonotype has at least ten counts. V usage is TRBV19 and J usage is TRBJ2-2; 7 nucleotides line up with TRBD1. Germline V lookup: CDR1 LNHDA, CDR2 SQIVND (reference sequence). The junction had 7 bases not matched to a gene; V was cut back by 5 bases and J by 1 base. This CDR3 has 16 amino acids. This chain's CDR3 is CASSAHRDRNTGELFF. The CDR3 coding sequence is TGTGCCAGTAGTGCACACCGGGACAGGAACACCGGGGAGCTGTTTTTT.

As regards this clonotype: An end of the junction does not agree with germline; a read error may underlie this. V usage is TRBV2 and J usage is TRBJ1-1; a weak D match, TRBD1 (6 bases). Germline lookup yields CDR1 SNHLY and CDR2 FYNNEI. There are 13 residues in the CDR3. CDR3 nucleotides: TGTGCCAGCACCGAGGGGGGGAACAGTGAAGCTTTCTTT. Protein sequence: CASTEGGNSEAFF.

This clonotype was seen many times. V and J are TRBV11-2 and TRBJ2-1; D is possibly TRBD1 (5 bases). This CDR3 is built from 12 residues. V lost 10 bases and J lost 3, with 10 bases in between. CDR1 is SGHAT, CDR2 FQNNGV, per germline. The CDR3 DNA is TGTGCCATCTGGACACGCTACAATGAGCAGTTCTTC. Protein product: CAIWTRYNEQFF.

This clonotype was counted between two and nine times. The chain has TRBV7-7 and TRBJ2-7; D is uncertain. Trimming took 5 bases from V and 2 from J, leaving 16 bases between them. Per germline, CDR1 SSHAT and CDR2 FNYEAQ (reference sequence). The CDR3 contains 15 residues. In nucleotides, the CDR3 is TGTGCCAGCAGCCCACGGCCGGGTCATGCCTACGAGCAGTACTTC. The encoded protein is CASSPRPGHAYEQYF. The whole variable domain, remainder taken from reference TRBV7-7 and TRBJ2-7, is GAGVSQSPRYKVTKRGQDVTLRCDPISSHATLYWYQQALGQGPEFLTYFNYEAQPDKSGLPSDRFSAERPEGSISTLTIQRTEQRDSAMYRCASSPRPGHAYEQYFGPGTRLTVT.

This clonotype was observed at least ten times. The chain employs TRBV5-1 and TRBJ2-1, with TRBD1 matching 9 bases. Germline-derived CDR1 and CDR2 are SGHRS and YFSETQ. After removal of 3 bases from V and 10 bases from J, the junction contained 8 bases not matched to a gene. CDR3 length equals 14 residues. The CDR3 DNA reads TGCGCCAGCAGCTCCGACAGGGGGGAATCGGAGCAGTTCTTC. It is translated as CASSSDRGESEQFF.

This clonotype was counted at least ten times. V usage is TRBV29-1 and J usage is TRBJ2-1; 10 positions agree with TRBD1. This CDR3 spans 15 amino acids. Germline loops: CDR1 SQVTM, CDR2 ANQGSEA. J was trimmed by 5 bases and V by 1 base; bases with no gene match: 5. The CDR3 bases are TGCAGCGTTGAAGGGACAGGGGGAAAGGACAATGAGCAGTTCTTC. Protein sequence: CSVEGTGGKDNEQFF.

This clonotype has a count of ten or more. The chain employs TRBV5-1 and TRBJ2-1; 8 bases fit TRBD1. CDR1 and CDR2 (germline): SGHRS, YFSETQ. The CDR3 loop spans 15 amino acids. V was clipped by 0 bases and J by 7 bases; unmatched bases: 6. The CDR3 region has the DNA TGCGCCAGCAGCTTGGTTCAGGGGGCGGATAATGAGCAGTTCTTC. Protein: CASSLVQGADNEQFF.

This clonotype appeared many times. The V gene is TRBV5-1, the J gene TRBJ2-7; 11 bases line up with TRBD2. CDR1 and CDR2 from the germline V gene are SGHRS and YFSETQ. J lost 6 bases, V lost 2 bases, and 4 bases had no gene match. This CDR3 spans 14 amino acids. The CDR3 region is CASSFSGRALEQYF. The CDR3 nucleotides are TGCGCCAGCAGCTTTAGCGGGAGGGCCCTCGAGCAGTACTTC.

The V gene is TRBV6-1, the J gene TRBJ2-7; 8 nucleotides agree with TRBD2. V shed 4 bases and J 2 bases; nucleotides not matched to a gene: 19. Germline V gives CDR1 MNHNS, CDR2 SASEGT. The CDR3 covers 19 residues. CDR3 bases: TGTGCCAGCAGTGCGCCGGTAGTAGCGGGGCCTCAAGCCACCTACGAGCAGTACTTC. It encodes CASSAPVVAGPQATYEQYF.

This clonotype has a count of ten or more. The gene calls are TRBV28 and TRBJ1-6; possible D gene TRBD1, 5 bases. The V end lost 10 bases, the J end lost 0 bases, and 16 bases lay between the germline ends. The germline gives CDR1 MDHEN, CDR2 SYDVKM. This CDR3 is 16 amino acids long. The CDR3 sequence is CATSRGDSSYNSPLHF. The CDR3 coding sequence is TGTGCCACCTCAAGGGGCGACAGCTCCTATAATTCACCCCTCCACTTT.

This clonotype has at least ten counts. The chain joins TRBV7-9 to TRBJ2-5, with a weak D call TRBD2 (6 bases). V was clipped by 5 bases and J by 9 bases, with 16 bases between them. Germline V gene lookup returns CDR1 SEHNR and CDR2 FQNEAQ (reference sequence). This CDR3 region has 13 residues. CDR3 amino acids: CASSPGLAVAQYF. In nucleotides, the CDR3 is TGTGCCAGCAGCCCGGGACTGGCCGTGGCCCAGTACTTC.

This clonotype was seen repeatedly, ten times or more. This rearrangement joins TRBV5-1 to TRBJ2-2; 7 positions agree with TRBD1. The V gene's germline CDR1 is SGHRS and CDR2 YFSETQ. This CDR3 region has 17 residues. The J segment lost 11 bases and the V segment lost 5 bases, leaving 21 bases of the junction unmatched. DNA of the CDR3: TGCGCCAGCAGACTGACCCCGGACAGGCCCATTTCCCCCGAGCTGTTTTTT. This codes for CASRLTPDRPISPELFF.

This clonotype was seen ten or more times. The chain combines TRBV20-1 with TRBJ2-7; D may be TRBD2 (5 bases). V was trimmed by 7 bases and J by 1 base, leaving 14 bases between them. Germline lookup yields CDR1 DFQATT and CDR2 SNEGSKA (reference sequence). The CDR3 sequence is 13 residues long. The CDR3 region has the DNA TGCAGTGGACGCGGGTGGGGTTCCTACGAGCAGTACTTC. Amino acid sequence: CSGRGWGSYEQYF.

This clonotype has at least ten counts. V usage is TRBV29-1 and J usage is TRBJ2-5; 8 bases agree with TRBD1. After removal of 6 bases from V and 5 bases from J, the junction contained 5 bases not matched to a gene. The CDR3 loop spans 12 amino acids. CDR1 is SQVTM and CDR2 is ANQGSEA in the germline V gene. The chain's CDR3 is CSVQGARETQYF. The CDR3 region has the DNA TGCAGCGTCCAGGGGGCCCGGGAGACCCAGTACTTC.

At least ten counts were recorded for this clonotype. The genes are TRBV11-2 and TRBJ2-5, with D maybe TRBD1 (5 bases). V gave up 2 bases and J gave up 5 bases, with 27 bases separating them. The germline V gene encodes CDR1 SGHAT and CDR2 FQNNGV. The CDR3 is made up of 19 amino acids. Written as DNA, the CDR3 is TGTGCCAGCAGCTTAAGATGGCAGGGAAGTATAACCCGGCGGGAGACCCAGTACTTC. It codes for CASSLRWQGSITRRETQYF.

This clonotype was recorded many times. This sequence joins TRBV27 and TRBJ2-7, with TRBD2 as a possible D gene (5 bases). Germline-derived CDR1 and CDR2 are MNHEY and SMNVEV (reference sequence). The V and J ends lost 8 bases and 4 bases respectively, with 21 bases between them. CDR3 length: 15 residues. In DNA form, the CDR3 reads TGTGCCAGCCCCCCGGGCCGTGACTATCCATACGAGCAGTACTTC. Translating it yields CASPPGRDYPYEQYF.

This clonotype came up many times. This chain uses TRBV11-2 with TRBJ1-5; D gene uncertain. This CDR3 has 15 amino acids. Trimming left V 2 bases short and J 1 base short, with 9 bases between. CDR1 is SGHAT and CDR2 is FQNNGV in the germline V gene. The chain's CDR3 is CASSLFSGSNQPQHF. The CDR3 bases are TGTGCCAGCAGCTTATTTTCTGGCAGCAATCAGCCCCAGCATTTT.

This clonotype was picked up many times. V usage is TRBV5-6 and J usage is TRBJ1-1; 8 bases are shared with TRBD1. Germline V gene data show CDR1 as SGHDT and CDR2 as YYEEEE. There are 16 residues in the CDR3. The ends lost 0 bases at V and 5 bases at J; junction bases unmatched: 9. CDR3: CASSLEAGGAFTEAFF. The CDR3, as DNA: TGTGCCAGCAGCTTGGAGGCAGGGGGCGCGTTTACTGAAGCTTTCTTT.

This clonotype was detected many times. The chain combines TRBV27 with TRBJ1-1, with a weak D call TRBD1 (5 bases). In germline, CDR1 is MNHEY, CDR2 SMNVEV (reference sequence). V lost 9 bases and J 0 bases, leaving 14 bases between the germline ends. The CDR3 is made up of 14 amino acids. This CDR3 reads CASRGVVMNTEAFF. The DNA of the CDR3 is TGTGCCAGTAGAGGGGTCGTCATGAACACTGAAGCTTTCTTT.

This clonotype was seen ten or more times. The rearrangement uses TRBV4-3 and TRBJ2-1, with a tentative D call TRBD2 (6 bases). The CDR3 contains 15 residues. Deletions cut 0 bases from V and 3 bases from J, with 9 bases between. Germline V lookup: CDR1 LGHNA, CDR2 YSLEER. The CDR3 protein is CASSQEVADYNEQFF. CDR3 DNA sequence: TGCGCCAGCAGCCAAGAGGTAGCGGACTACAATGAGCAGTTCTTC.

The sample holds many counts of this clonotype. This chain connects TRBV6-2 or TRBV6-3 to TRBJ2-5; D is possibly TRBD1 (7 bases). The V and J ends lost 0 bases and 3 bases respectively, with 17 bases between them. CDR3 length equals 17 residues. The germline CDR1 and CDR2 sequences are MNHEY and SVGEGT. For the CDR3, the DNA is TGTGCCAGCAGTTACTCTTCCCAGGGGGGAGAAGAAGAGACCCAGTACTTC. Its translation is CASSYSSQGGEEETQYF.

This clonotype showed up many times. The chain recombines TRBV5-1 with TRBJ2-7, with 7 bases aligning to TRBD2. This CDR3 has 14 amino acids. Unmatched junction bases numbered 5, after V lost 0 bases and J lost 5 bases. Germline-derived CDR1 and CDR2 are SGHRS and YFSETQ. CDR3 sequence (DNA): TGCGCCAGCAGCTTGGCTGGGGGGGTCCACGAGCAGTACTTC. It yields the protein CASSLAGGVHEQYF.

This clonotype showed up many times. This chain uses TRBV6-5 with TRBJ1-2; maybe TRBD1 (5 bases). Germline V gene sequence: CDR1 MNHEY, CDR2 SVGAGI. The V and J ends lost 0 bases and 4 bases respectively, with 12 bases between them. There are 15 residues in the CDR3. CDR3 in amino acids: CASSYSAGTVYGYTF. CDR3 in DNA: TGTGCCAGCAGTTACTCCGCAGGGACGGTCTATGGCTACACCTTC.